Listed below are T cell receptor beta chains from one sample, sequenced in a study of T-cell reconstitution after alpha-beta-depleted transplantation in children. One entry per CDR3 protein results from TCRdb running MiXCR on the PCR reads. The sample lists fewer than 550,000 distinct CDR3 sequences, over 9.5% occurring once. Source: PBMCs, taken before TCRalphabeta/CD19-depleted stem cell transplant. These receptors originate from a child aged 2 to 10 with inherited bone marrow failure, due to receive a stem cell transplant. Each CDR3 is given with its conserved first and last residue. Each record gives: D gene, J gene, V gene, clone size, CDR3 DNA, CDR3 protein. A D gene is named only where the DNA matches it firmly. Only some rows state a clone size, as once, few, many or a class for expanded clones.

.,TRBJ2-1,TRBV20-1,few,TGCAGTGCTAGTAGACAGTCCGGCTACAATGAGCAGTTCTTC,CSASRQSGYNEQFF
.,TRBJ2-2,TRBV20-1,many,TGCAGTGCTCTAGTCGGGACCGGGGAGCTGTTTTTT,CSALVGTGELFF
.,TRBJ2-1,TRBV12-3/TRBV12-4,few,TGTGCCAGCAGTGAACAGGACGAGCAGTTCTTC,CASSEQDEQFF
TRBD1,TRBJ1-1,TRBV29-1,many,TGCAGCTTCGGACAGGGTGTGGGCACTGAAGCTTTCTTT,CSFGQGVGTEAFF
TRBD1,TRBJ2-5,TRBV28,.,TGTGCCAGCAGTCTGGAGACAGGGAGAGAGACCCAGTACTTC,CASSLETGRETQYF
.,TRBJ2-2,TRBV18,many,TGTGCCAGCTCACCACCGGCCATTTCGAACACCGGGGAGCTGTTTTTT,CASSPPAISNTGELFF
.,TRBJ2-2,TRBV27,many,TGTGCCAGCAGTCCCGGACTACTCGACTTCAACACCGGGGAGCTGTTTTTT,CASSPGLLDFNTGELFF
.,TRBJ2-1,TRBV4-3,many,TGCGCCAGCAGCCAGGAGGGGGGGAGGGGTTACAATGAGCAGTTCTTC,CASSQEGGRGYNEQFF
.,TRBJ2-3,TRBV12-3/TRBV12-4,many,TGTGCCAGCAGTCTCCTCACCGGGGCCGCCAGAGCAGATACGCAGTATTTT,CASSLLTGAARADTQYF
TRBD2,TRBJ2-7,TRBV29-1,few,TGCAGCGTTGAAGAAGGCGTAGCGGGAGGTAGCGAGCAGTACTTC,CSVEEGVAGGSEQYF
TRBD2,TRBJ2-1,TRBV11-2,many,TGTGCCAGCAGCTTCACTAGCGGGACCTACAATGAGCAGTTCTTC,CASSFTSGTYNEQFF
.,TRBJ1-2,TRBV4-3,many,TGCGCCAGCAGCCCTAACAGGGTATTAAACTATGGCTACACCTTC,CASSPNRVLNYGYTF
.,TRBJ2-3,TRBV7-2,many,TGTGCCAGCAGGCTAAGGGGTCCCACAGATACGCAGTATTTT,CASRLRGPTDTQYF
TRBD1,TRBJ2-5,TRBV7-9,many,TGTGCCAGCAGCCTGAGACAGGGCCCGGAGACCCAGTACTTC,CASSLRQGPETQYF
.,TRBJ2-7,TRBV14,few,TGTGCCAGCAGCCAAGCGGGTGACGAGCAGTACTTC,CASSQAGDEQYF
.,TRBJ2-7,TRBV12-3/TRBV12-4,many,TGTGCCAGCAGTTTCGGGGTTGGGCCCGAGCAGTACTTC,CASSFGVGPEQYF
.,TRBJ1-1,TRBV5-1,many,TGCGCCAGCAGCTTGGGACAGACGAACACTGAAGCTTTCTTT,CASSLGQTNTEAFF
.,TRBJ2-7,TRBV27,many,TGTGCCAGCAGTTTATCCGAACGGGGTTTCTCCTACGAGCAGTACTTC,CASSLSERGFSYEQYF
.,TRBJ1-1,TRBV4-3,many,TGCGCCAGCAGCCAAGATGAAGTCAGGAACACTGAAGCTTTCTTT,CASSQDEVRNTEAFF
TRBD2,TRBJ2-3,TRBV6-1,.,TGTGCCAGCAGCCGAACCGGGACTAGTCTCTCAGATACGCAGTATTTT,CASSRTGTSLSDTQYF
.,TRBJ1-1,TRBV27,many,TGTGCCAGCAGTTTATCGACTAGGGGGGGCAGGGAGAACACTGAAGCTTTCTTT,CASSLSTRGGRENTEAFF
.,TRBJ2-1,TRBV4-2,many,TGTGCCAGCAGCCAAGGACTCCCTAGCAGCCTTTGTGAGCAGTTCTTC,CASSQGLPSSLCEQFF
.,TRBJ2-6,TRBV20-1,many,TGCAGTGCTAGGGCTTTTGGAGGGGGTAGTGGGGCCAACGTCCTGACTTTC,CSARAFGGGSGANVLTF
.,TRBJ2-6,TRBV15,many,TGTGCCTTCCAGCGGCCTGGGGCCAACGTCCTGACTTTC,CAFQRPGANVLTF
.,TRBJ2-7,TRBV5-1,many,TGCGCCAGCAGCCCGCGTTATGTCGCGAGCGAGCAGTACTTC,CASSPRYVASEQYF
TRBD2,TRBJ2-7,TRBV12-3/TRBV12-4,many,TGTGCCAGCAGTTCATCTAGCGGTGAGCAGTACTTC,CASSSSSGEQYF
.,TRBJ2-1,TRBV28,many,TGTGCCAGCAGTTTTGTTGCGGACATTTACTCCTACAATGAGCAGTTCTTC,CASSFVADIYSYNEQFF
.,TRBJ2-1,TRBV14,few,TGTGCCAGCAGCCCGGGACCCCTAGGCTCCTACAATGAGCAGTTCTTC,CASSPGPLGSYNEQFF
.,TRBJ2-5,TRBV29-1,.,TGCAGCGTTGAAGGGGCCCGGAGTCGGGAGACCCAGTACTTC,CSVEGARSRETQYF
TRBD2,TRBJ2-1,TRBV12-3/TRBV12-4,many,TGTGCCAGCAGTTTATTAGCGGGAGATTACAATGAGCAGTTCTTC,CASSLLAGDYNEQFF
.,TRBJ2-7,TRBV4-3,many,TGCGCCAGCAGCCAAGGTCGCGGCTACCGATCCTACGAGCAGTACTTC,CASSQGRGYRSYEQYF
TRBD2,TRBJ2-1,TRBV27,many,TGTGCCAGCAAGCCGGGCGGGAGTCCGAATGAGCAGTTCTTC,CASKPGGSPNEQFF